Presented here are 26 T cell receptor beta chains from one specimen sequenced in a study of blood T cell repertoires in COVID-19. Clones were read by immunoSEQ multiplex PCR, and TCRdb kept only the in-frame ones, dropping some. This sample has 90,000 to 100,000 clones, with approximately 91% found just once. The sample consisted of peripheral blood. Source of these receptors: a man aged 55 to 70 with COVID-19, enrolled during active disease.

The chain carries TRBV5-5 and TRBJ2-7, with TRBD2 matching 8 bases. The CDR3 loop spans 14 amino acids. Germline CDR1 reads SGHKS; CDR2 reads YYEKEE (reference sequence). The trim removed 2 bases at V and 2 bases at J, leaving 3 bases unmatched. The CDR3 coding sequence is TGTGCCAGCAGCTTAACAGCGGGAGCCTACGAGCAGTACTTC. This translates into CASSLTAGAYEQYF. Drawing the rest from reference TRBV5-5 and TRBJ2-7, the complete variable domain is DAGVTQSPTHLIKTRGQQVTLRCSPISGHKSVSWYQQVLGQGPQFIFQYYEKEERGRGNFPDRFSARQFPNYSSELNVNALLLGDSALYLCASSLTAGAYEQYFGPGTRLTVT.

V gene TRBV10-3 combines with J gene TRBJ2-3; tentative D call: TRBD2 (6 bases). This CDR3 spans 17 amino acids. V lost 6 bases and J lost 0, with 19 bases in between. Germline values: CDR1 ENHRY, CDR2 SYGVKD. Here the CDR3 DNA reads TGTGCCATCAGCGACCCTGGACGGGACTCAAGCACAGATACGCAGTATTTT. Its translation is CAISDPGRDSSTDTQYF.

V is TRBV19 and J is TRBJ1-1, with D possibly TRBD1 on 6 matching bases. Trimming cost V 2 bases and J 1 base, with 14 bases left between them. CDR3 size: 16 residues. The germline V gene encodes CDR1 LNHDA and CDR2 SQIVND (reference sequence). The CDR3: CASSIHQGLGNTEAFF. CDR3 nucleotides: TGTGCCAGTAGTATACACCAGGGGCTGGGGAACACTGAAGCTTTCTTT.

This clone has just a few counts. CDR3 residues: CASSLGASYNEQFF. CDR3 coding DNA: TGTGCCAGCAGCCTTGGGGCCTCCTACAATGAGCAGTTCTTC. This chain connects TRBV6-4 to TRBJ2-1; a weak D match, TRBD1 (5 bases). V was shortened by 6 bases and J by 0 bases, with 9 bases between the two germline ends. Looked up from germline, CDR1 is MRHNA and CDR2 is SNTAGT. The CDR3 is made up of 14 amino acids.

As DNA, the CDR3 is TGCGCCAGCAGCCAAGACCGGGCCCGGGGATCACCCCTCCACTTT. Its translation is CASSQDRARGSPLHF. The chain links TRBV4-3 to TRBJ1-6; D gene ambiguous. V lost 0 bases and J lost 10, with 13 bases in between. The CDR3 is 15 amino acids. Germline V gene sequence: CDR1 LGHNA, CDR2 YSLEER.

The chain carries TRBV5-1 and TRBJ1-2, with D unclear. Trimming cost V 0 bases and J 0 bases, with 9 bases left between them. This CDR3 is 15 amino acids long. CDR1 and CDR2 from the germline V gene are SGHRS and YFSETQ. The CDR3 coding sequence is TGCGCCAGCAGCTTGGGGGCAGAAGCTAACTATGGCTACACCTTC. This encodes CASSLGAEANYGYTF.

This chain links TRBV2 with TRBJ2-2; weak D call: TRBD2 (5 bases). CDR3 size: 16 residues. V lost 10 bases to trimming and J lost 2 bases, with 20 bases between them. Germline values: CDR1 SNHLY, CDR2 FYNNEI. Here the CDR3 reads CATTRDGRFNTGELFF. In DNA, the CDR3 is TGTGCCACCACCCGGGATGGGAGATTTAACACCGGGGAGCTGTTTTTT.

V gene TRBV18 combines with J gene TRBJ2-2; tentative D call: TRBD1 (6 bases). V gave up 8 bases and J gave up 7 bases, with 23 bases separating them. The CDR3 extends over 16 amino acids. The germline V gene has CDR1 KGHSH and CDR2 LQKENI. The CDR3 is CASVTTGNRAGGELFF. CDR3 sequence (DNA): TGTGCCAGCGTCACCACTGGAAACAGGGCTGGCGGGGAGCTGTTTTTT. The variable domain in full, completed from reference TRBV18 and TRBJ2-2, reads NAGVMQNPRHLVRRRGQEARLRCSPMKGHSHVYWYRQLPEEGLKFMVYLQKENIIDESGMPKERFSAEFPKEGPSILRIQQVVRGDSAAYFCASVTTGNRAGGELFFGEGSRLTVL.

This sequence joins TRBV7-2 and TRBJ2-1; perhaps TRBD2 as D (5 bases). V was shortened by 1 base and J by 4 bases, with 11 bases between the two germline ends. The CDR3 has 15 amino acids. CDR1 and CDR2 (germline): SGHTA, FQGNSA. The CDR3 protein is CASSLVATGYNEQFF. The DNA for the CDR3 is TGTGCCAGCAGCTTAGTGGCTACGGGATACAATGAGCAGTTCTTC.

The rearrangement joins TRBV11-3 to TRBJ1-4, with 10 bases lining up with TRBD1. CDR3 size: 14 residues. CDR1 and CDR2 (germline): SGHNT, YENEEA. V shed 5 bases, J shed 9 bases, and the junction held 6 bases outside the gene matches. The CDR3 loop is CASSQGQGVKKLFF. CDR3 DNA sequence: TGTGCCAGCAGCCAAGGACAGGGGGTGAAAAAACTGTTTTTT.

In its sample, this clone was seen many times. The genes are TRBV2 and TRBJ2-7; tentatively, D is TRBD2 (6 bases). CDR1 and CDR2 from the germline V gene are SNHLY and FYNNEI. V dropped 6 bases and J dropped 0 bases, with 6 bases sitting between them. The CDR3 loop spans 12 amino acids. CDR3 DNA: TGTGCCAGCAGGCGGGACTCCTACGAGCAGTACTTC. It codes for CASRRDSYEQYF.

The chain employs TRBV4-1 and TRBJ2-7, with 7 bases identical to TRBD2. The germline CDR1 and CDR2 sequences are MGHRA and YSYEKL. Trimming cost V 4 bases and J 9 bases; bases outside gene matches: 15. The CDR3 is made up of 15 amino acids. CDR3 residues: CASSPGEGSRWGQYF. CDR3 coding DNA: TGCGCCAGCAGCCCCGGGGAGGGTTCAAGGTGGGGGCAGTACTTC.

The chain's CDR3 is CASSLMGQGAEGANVLTF. For the CDR3, the DNA is TGTGCCAGCAGTTTGATGGGACAGGGGGCGGAAGGGGCCAACGTCCTGACTTTC. The rearrangement links TRBV27 to TRBJ2-6; 12 bases agree with TRBD1. Losses at the gene ends were 3 bases for V and 4 bases for J; bases not matched to a gene: 7. Germline values: CDR1 MNHEY, CDR2 SMNVEV (reference sequence). The CDR3 length is 18 residues.

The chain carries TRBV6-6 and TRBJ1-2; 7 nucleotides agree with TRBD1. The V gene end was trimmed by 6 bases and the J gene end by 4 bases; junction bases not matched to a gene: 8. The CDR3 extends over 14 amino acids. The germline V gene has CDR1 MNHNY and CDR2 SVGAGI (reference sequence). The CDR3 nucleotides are TGTGCCAGCAGGGGGGGACAGCTCCGCTATGGCTACACCTTC. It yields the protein CASRGGQLRYGYTF.

In DNA form, the CDR3 reads TGTGCCAGCTCACCAGCGTTCGGAAACACCATATATTTT. The encoded protein is CASSPAFGNTIYF. V is TRBV18 and J is TRBJ1-3; D is unresolved. The CDR3 has 13 amino acids. Between the trimmed V and J ends, which lost 2 bases and 4 bases, there was a span of 6 bases. The germline CDR1 and CDR2 sequences are KGHSH and LQKENI.

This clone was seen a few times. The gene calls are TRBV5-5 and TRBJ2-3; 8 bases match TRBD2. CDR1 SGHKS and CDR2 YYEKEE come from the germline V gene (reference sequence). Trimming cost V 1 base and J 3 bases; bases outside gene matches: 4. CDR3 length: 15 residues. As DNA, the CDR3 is TGTGCCAGCAGCTTGAAGCTAGCGGGTACAGATACGCAGTATTTT. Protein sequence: CASSLKLAGTDTQYF.

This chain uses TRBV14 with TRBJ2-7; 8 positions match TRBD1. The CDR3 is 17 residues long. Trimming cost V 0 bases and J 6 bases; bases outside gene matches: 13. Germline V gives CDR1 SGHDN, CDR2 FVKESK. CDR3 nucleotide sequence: TGTGCCAGCAGCCAAGATAGGTCGGACAGGGTATTCTTCGAGCAGTACTTC. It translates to CASSQDRSDRVFFEQYF.

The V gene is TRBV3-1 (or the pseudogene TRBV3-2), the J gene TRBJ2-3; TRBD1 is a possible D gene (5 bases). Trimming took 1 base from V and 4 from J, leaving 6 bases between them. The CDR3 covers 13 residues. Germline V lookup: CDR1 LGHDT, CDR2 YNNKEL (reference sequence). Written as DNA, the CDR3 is TGTGCCAGCAGCCAAGCCAGGGCAGATACGCAGTATTTT. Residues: CASSQARADTQYF.

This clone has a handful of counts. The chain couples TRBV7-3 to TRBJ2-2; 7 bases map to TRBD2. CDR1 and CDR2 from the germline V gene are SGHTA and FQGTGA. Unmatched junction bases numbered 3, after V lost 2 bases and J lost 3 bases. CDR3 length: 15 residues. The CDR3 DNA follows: TGTGCCAGCAGCTTAGGGGGAGGGGACACCGGGGAGCTGTTTTTT. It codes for CASSLGGGDTGELFF.

The CDR3 loop is CASSTYRGLAGNNEQFF. CDR3 bases: TGTGCCAGTAGTACCTACCGAGGACTAGCGGGAAACAATGAGCAGTTCTTC. The chain combines TRBV19 with TRBJ2-1; TRBD2 matches at 12 bases. There are 17 residues in the CDR3. Germline trimming cut 4 bases from V and 5 bases from J; bases unmatched to any gene: 9. Germline CDR1 and CDR2: LNHDA and SQIVND (reference sequence). The whole variable domain, filled in from reference TRBV19 and TRBJ2-1, reads DGGITQSPKYLFRKEGQNVTLSCEQNLNHDAMYWYRQDPGQGLRLIYYSQIVNDFQKGDIAEGYSVSREKKESFPLTVTSAQKNPTAFYLCASSTYRGLAGNNEQFFGPGTRLTVL.

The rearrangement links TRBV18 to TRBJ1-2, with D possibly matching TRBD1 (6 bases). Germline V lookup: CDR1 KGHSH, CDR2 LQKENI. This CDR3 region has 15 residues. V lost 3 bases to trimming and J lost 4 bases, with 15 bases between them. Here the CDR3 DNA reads TGTGCCAGCTCACCTTCCACAGGGCTGAGCTATGGCTACACCTTC. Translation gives CASSPSTGLSYGYTF. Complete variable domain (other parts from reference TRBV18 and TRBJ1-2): NAGVMQNPRHLVRRRGQEARLRCSPMKGHSHVYWYRQLPEEGLKFMVYLQKENIIDESGMPKERFSAEFPKEGPSILRIQQVVRGDSAAYFCASSPSTGLSYGYTFGSGTRLTVV.

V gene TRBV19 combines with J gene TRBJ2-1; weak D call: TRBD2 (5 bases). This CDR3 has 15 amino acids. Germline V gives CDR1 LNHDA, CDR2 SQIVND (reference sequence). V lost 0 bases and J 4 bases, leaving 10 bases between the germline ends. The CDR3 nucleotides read TGTGCCAGTAGTATAGAAGCTAGCAGTTACAATGAGCAGTTCTTC. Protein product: CASSIEASSYNEQFF.

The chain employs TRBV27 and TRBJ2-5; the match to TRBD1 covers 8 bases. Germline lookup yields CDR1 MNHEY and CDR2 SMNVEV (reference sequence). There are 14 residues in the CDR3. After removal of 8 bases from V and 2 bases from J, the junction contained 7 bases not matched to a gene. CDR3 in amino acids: CASSSDRGQETQYF. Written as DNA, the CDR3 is TGTGCCAGCTCGTCCGACAGGGGACAAGAGACCCAGTACTTC.

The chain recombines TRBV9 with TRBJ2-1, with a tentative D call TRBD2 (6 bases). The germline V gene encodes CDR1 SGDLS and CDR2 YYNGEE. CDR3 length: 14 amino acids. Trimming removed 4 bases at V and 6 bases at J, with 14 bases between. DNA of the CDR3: TGTGCCAGCAGCTCCGAGACTAGTTTCAATGAGCAGTTCTTC. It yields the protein CASSSETSFNEQFF.

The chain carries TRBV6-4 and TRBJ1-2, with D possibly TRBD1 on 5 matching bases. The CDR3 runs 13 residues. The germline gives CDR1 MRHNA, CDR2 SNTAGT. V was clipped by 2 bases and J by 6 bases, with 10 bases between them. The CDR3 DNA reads TGTGCCAGCAGTGACGGCTGGGGCAATGGCTACACCTTC. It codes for CASSDGWGNGYTF.

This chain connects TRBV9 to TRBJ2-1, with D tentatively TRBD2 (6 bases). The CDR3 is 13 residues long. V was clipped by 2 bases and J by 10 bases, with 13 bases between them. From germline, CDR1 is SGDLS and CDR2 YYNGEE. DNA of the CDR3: TGTGCCAGCAGCGTTACTAGCTCAGGCGAGCAGTTCTTC. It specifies CASSVTSSGEQFF.